Below, 18 T cell receptor beta chains from the same sample are listed, as sequenced in a study of CD8 T cells in ankylosing spondylitis. TCRdb redid the calling of the 5' RACE reads with MiXCR, one entry per CDR3 protein. This table holds 200,000 or so distinct CDR3 sequences, roughly 24% found once. Sequencing was performed on blood, either unsorted or a sorted T cell fraction (not recorded which). The receptors here all came from a male donor with ankylosing spondylitis or in good health (not recorded which).

The table lists this clonotype with many counts. This chain joins TRBV7-2 and TRBJ2-3, with 11 bases matching TRBD1. Germline V gene data show CDR1 as SGHTA and CDR2 as FQGNSA. V shed 4 bases, J shed 4 bases, and the junction held 10 bases outside the gene matches. This CDR3 region has 17 residues. The CDR3 sequence: CASSSIRTGGGADTQYF. The CDR3 DNA reads TGTGCCAGCAGCTCGATCCGGACAGGGGGCGGAGCAGATACGCAGTATTTT. The full variable domain, in which reference TRBV7-2 and TRBJ2-3 provide the parts outside the CDR3, is GAGVSQSPSNKVTEKGKDVELRCDPISGHTALYWYRQSLGQGLEFLIYFQGNSAPDKSGLPSDRFSAERTGGSVSTLTIQRTQQEDSAVYLCASSSIRTGGGADTQYFGPGTRLTVL.

This clonotype appeared a few times. The chain recombines TRBV18 with TRBJ1-1, with 7 bases that match TRBD1. After removal of 3 bases from V and 5 bases from J, the junction contained 9 bases not matched to a gene. Germline lookup yields CDR1 KGHSH and CDR2 LQKENI. The length of the CDR3 is 15 residues. In nucleotides, the CDR3 is TGTGCCAGCTCACCCCCCCGACAGGGTCGAACTGAAGCTTTCTTT. Its translation is CASSPPRQGRTEAFF.

This clonotype appeared a few times. V usage is TRBV6-1 and J usage is TRBJ2-7; 11 bases match TRBD2. The germline V gene has CDR1 MNHNS and CDR2 SASEGT. V gave up 6 bases and J gave up 9 bases; unmatched junction bases: 13. CDR3 length: 15 amino acids. CDR3: CASRPGTSGLERQYF. The CDR3 nucleotides read TGTGCCAGCAGGCCCGGGACTAGCGGCCTGGAACGGCAGTACTTC.

The rearrangement links TRBV5-1 to TRBJ2-4, with 14 bases that match TRBD2. The CDR3 is 16 amino acids. The V gene's germline CDR1 is SGHRS and CDR2 YFSETQ. After removal of 4 bases from V and 8 bases from J, the junction contained 8 bases not matched to a gene. The CDR3 is CASSPGLAGGGDIQYF. The DNA of the CDR3 is TGCGCCAGCAGCCCCGGACTAGCGGGAGGCGGGGACATTCAGTACTTC.

This chain joins TRBV6-1 and TRBJ1-6; 7 bases map to TRBD1. The CDR3 runs to 15 residues. V dropped 6 bases and J dropped 7; count of bases not matched to a gene: 9. CDR1 MNHNS and CDR2 SASEGT come from the germline V gene. As DNA, the CDR3 is TGTGCCAGCAGGCCCGACAGGGTGAGGAATTCACCCCTCCACTTT. This translates into CASRPDRVRNSPLHF.

This chain uses TRBV20-1 with TRBJ2-5; perhaps D is TRBD1 or TRBD2 (5 bases each). The CDR3 is 13 amino acids. Trimming took 6 bases from V and 1 from J, leaving 12 bases between them. Per the germline V gene, CDR1 is DFQATT and CDR2 is SNEGSKA (reference sequence). The CDR3 nucleotides read TGCAGTGCGCCCTCCGGGGCCCAAGAGACCCAGTACTTC. It yields the protein CSAPSGAQETQYF.

The rearrangement joins TRBV3-1 to TRBJ2-1; 7 bases line up with TRBD1. Germline V gene sequence: CDR1 LGHDT, CDR2 YNNKEL (reference sequence). The length of the CDR3 is 15 residues. The J segment lost 3 bases and the V segment lost 5 bases, leaving 7 bases of the junction unmatched. The CDR3 nucleotides read TGTGCCAGCAGCAATGCCGGGACAGTCTACAATGAGCAGTTCTTC. Protein: CASSNAGTVYNEQFF.

The rearrangement joins TRBV29-1 to TRBJ1-2, with D possibly TRBD1 on 5 matching bases. The CDR3 is made up of 12 amino acids. Trimming shortened V by 4 bases and J by 7 bases, and 13 bases separated the two germline ends. The germline V gene encodes CDR1 SQVTM and CDR2 ANQGSEA. CDR3 DNA sequence: TGCAGCGTTGTATCGGGGGGAGCTGGCTACACCTTC. Protein product: CSVVSGGAGYTF.

The sample holds a few counts of this clonotype. The DNA of the CDR3 is TGTGCCAGCAGCGAGCAGGGGATTGAGTACACTGAAGCTTTCTTT. It specifies CASSEQGIEYTEAFF. The chain combines TRBV2 with TRBJ1-1, with a possible D match to TRBD1 (6 bases). There are 15 residues in the CDR3. Germline lookup yields CDR1 SNHLY and CDR2 FYNNEI. V lost 6 bases, J lost 3 bases, and 17 bases lay in between.

At least ten counts were recorded for this clonotype. J is TRBJ2-1 and V is TRBV29-1; D is possibly TRBD2 (6 bases). CDR1 and CDR2 from the germline V gene are SQVTM and ANQGSEA. V gave up 8 bases and J gave up 8 bases, with 16 bases separating them. The CDR3 loop spans 12 amino acids. This chain's CDR3 is CSIARWRDEQFF. Here the CDR3 DNA reads TGCAGCATTGCAAGGTGGAGGGATGAGCAGTTCTTC.

This clonotype was observed many times. The genes are TRBV19 and TRBJ2-5; maybe TRBD1 (5 bases). Trimming cost V 3 bases and J 2 bases, with 10 bases left between them. From germline, CDR1 is LNHDA and CDR2 SQIVND (reference sequence). This CDR3 is 14 amino acids long. CDR3 sequence (DNA): TGTGCCAGTAGTATTGCAGGGCCTCAAGAGACCCAGTACTTC. It translates to CASSIAGPQETQYF.

This clonotype was observed a handful of times. This chain links TRBV29-1 with TRBJ2-1; 9 bases agree with TRBD2. Trimming cost V 5 bases and J 2 bases; bases outside gene matches: 4. CDR1 is SQVTM and CDR2 is ANQGSEA in the germline V gene. The CDR3 spans 14 residues. CDR3 region: CSVKTSGAYNEQFF. The CDR3 DNA sequence: TGCAGCGTTAAGACTAGCGGAGCCTACAATGAGCAGTTCTTC.

This clonotype showed up many times. The CDR3: CSVGQANTGELFF. The DNA of the CDR3 is TGCAGCGTGGGACAGGCGAACACCGGGGAGCTGTTTTTT. The chain couples TRBV29-1 to TRBJ2-2, with 8 bases matching TRBD1. J was trimmed by 0 bases and V by 6 bases; bases with no gene match: 0. Germline CDR1 SQVTM, CDR2 ANQGSEA. This CDR3 comprises 13 residues.

CDR3 sequence reads: CSARDRRLAGTDTQYF. The CDR3 DNA sequence: TGCAGTGCTAGAGATAGGCGACTAGCCGGGACAGATACGCAGTATTTT. The chain combines TRBV20-1 with TRBJ2-3, with 7 bases lining up with TRBD2. CDR1 DFQATT and CDR2 SNEGSKA come from the germline V gene (reference sequence). This CDR3 has 16 amino acids. V lost 0 bases and J lost 3; bases outside the gene matches: 9.

The chain has TRBV20-1 and TRBJ2-5; 8 bases match TRBD1. The CDR3 covers 13 residues. J gave up 4 bases and V 6 bases, and 7 bases lay outside the gene matches. In germline, CDR1 is DFQATT, CDR2 SNEGSKA (reference sequence). The CDR3 region is CSAEDRAPETQYF. The CDR3 bases are TGCAGTGCGGAGGACAGGGCCCCAGAGACCCAGTACTTC.

There are many counts of this clonotype. The gene calls are TRBV15 and TRBJ1-3, with unresolved D. Trimming shortened V by 4 bases and J by 2 bases, and 12 bases separated the two germline ends. Germline loops: CDR1 LNHNV, CDR2 YYDKDF (reference sequence). The CDR3 totals 15 residues. The CDR3 DNA reads as TGTGCCACCAGCACGGGCGCGGGAGCTGGAAACACCATATATTTT. Protein product: CATSTGAGAGNTIYF.

This clonotype has more than one count but fewer than ten. This chain's CDR3 is CASSPWGSGYYNEQFF. The CDR3 coding sequence is TGTGCCAGCAGTCCCTGGGGTAGCGGATATTACAATGAGCAGTTCTTC. V usage is TRBV6-1 and J usage is TRBJ2-1, with D possibly TRBD2 on 6 matching bases. From germline, CDR1 is MNHNS and CDR2 SASEGT. V was pared by 5 bases and J by 4 bases, with 18 bases between. CDR3 size: 16 residues.

This chain links TRBV20-1 with TRBJ2-3, with TRBD2 matching 9 bases. The germline V gene encodes CDR1 DFQATT and CDR2 SNEGSKA (reference sequence). The CDR3 covers 15 residues. The junction had 5 bases not matched to a gene; V was cut back by 4 bases and J by 0 bases. The DNA for the CDR3 is TGCAGTGCTAAGGCTAGCGGGATTAGCACAGATACGCAGTATTTT. This translates into CSAKASGISTDTQYF.